Detailed here is one TCR beta chain. The antigen is not known. Then a second PCR, running about 6 to 12 cycles, was carried out with a sample-barcoded 5' primer and a J-beta primer mix. TCRdb re-analysed the 5' RACE reads in MiXCR, keeping a single row per CDR3 protein. The sample has around 990,000 distinct CDR3 sequences, around 27% seen once. This entry is derived from a study of blood T cells in healthy people across ages. Study-wide results and caveats: Estimated diversity that came from one million T cells was considered an underestimate. Getting older went along with TCR beta diversity per million T cells dropping roughly linearly.

These data are also associated with another study on T cells of mothers and their children.

The receptor was isolated from a girl aged 2-10 years in good health. Material for sequencing was blood.

CDR3 nucleotide sequence: TGTGCCAGCGAGGGGCGCGAATATGGCTACACCTTC. It specifies CASEGREYGYTF. V is TRBV12-3 or TRBV12-4 and J is TRBJ1-2; D is possibly TRBD1 (5 bases). Between the trimmed V and J ends, which lost 8 bases and 5 bases, there was a span of 12 bases. CDR3 length: 12 amino acids.